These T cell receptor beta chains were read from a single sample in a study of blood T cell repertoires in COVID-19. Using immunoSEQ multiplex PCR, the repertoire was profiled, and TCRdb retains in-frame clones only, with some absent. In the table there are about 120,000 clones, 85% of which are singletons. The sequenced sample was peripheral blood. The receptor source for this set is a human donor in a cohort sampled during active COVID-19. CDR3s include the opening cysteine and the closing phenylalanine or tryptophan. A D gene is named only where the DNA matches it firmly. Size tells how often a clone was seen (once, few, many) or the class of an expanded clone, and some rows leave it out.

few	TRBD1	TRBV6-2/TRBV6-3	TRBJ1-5	CASSVQGAGKSNQPQHF	TGTGCCAGCAGTGTACAGGGGGCTGGGAAGTCGAATCAGCCCCAGCATTTT
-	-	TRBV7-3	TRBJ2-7	CASSPGTGIFYEQYF	TGTGCCAGCAGCCCCGGTACGGGGATTTTCTACGAGCAGTACTTC
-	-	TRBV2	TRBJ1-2	CASMRALNYGYTF	TGTGCCAGCATGCGAGCCCTTAACTATGGCTACACCTTC
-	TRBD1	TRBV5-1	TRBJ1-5	CASSWGQGSNQPQHF	TGCGCCAGCAGCTGGGGACAGGGGAGCAATCAGCCCCAGCATTTT
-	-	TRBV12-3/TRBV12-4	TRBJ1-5	CAYVGYSNQPQHF	TGTGCCTATGTGGGCTATAGCAATCAGCCCCAGCATTTT
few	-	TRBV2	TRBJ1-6	CASSEVRVANSPLHF	TGTGCCAGCAGTGAGGTCAGGGTGGCCAATTCACCCCTCCACTTT
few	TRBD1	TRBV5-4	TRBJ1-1	CASSLRDRRTEAFF	TGTGCCAGCAGCTTGAGGGACAGGCGCACTGAAGCTTTCTTT
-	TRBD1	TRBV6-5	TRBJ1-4	CASIRTGSNEKLFF	TGTGCCAGCATCAGGACAGGTTCTAATGAAAAACTGTTTTTT
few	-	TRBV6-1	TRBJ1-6	CASSDAQGNSPLHF	TGTGCCAGCAGTGATGCACAGGGTAATTCACCCCTCCACTTT
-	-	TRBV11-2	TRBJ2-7	CASSPLSVFEQYF	TGTGCCAGCAGCCCTCTCAGCGTTTTCGAGCAGTACTTC
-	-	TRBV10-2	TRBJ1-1	CASTHGSQEAFF	TGCGCCAGCACCCACGGGAGCCAAGAAGCTTTCTTT
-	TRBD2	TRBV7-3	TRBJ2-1	CASSYSGGVDEQFF	TGTGCCAGCAGCTATAGCGGGGGGGTCGATGAGCAGTTCTTC
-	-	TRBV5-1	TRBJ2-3	CASSLYPGATDTQYF	TGCGCCAGCAGTTTATACCCAGGGGCCACAGATACGCAGTATTTT
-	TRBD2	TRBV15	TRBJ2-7	CATSREGSGHSYYEQYF	TGTGCCACCAGCAGAGAAGGTAGCGGGCATAGCTACTACGAGCAGTACTTC
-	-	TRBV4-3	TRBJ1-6	CASRSQGNNSPLHF	TGCGCCAGCCGAAGCCAGGGGAATAATTCACCCCTCCACTTT
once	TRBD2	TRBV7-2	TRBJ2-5	CASSLYSSGDGTQYF	TGTGCCAGCAGCTTATATTCTAGCGGGGACGGGACCCAGTACTTC
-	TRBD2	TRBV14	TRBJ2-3	CASSRTTSGGEIPQYF	TGTGCCAGCAGCCGGACGACTAGCGGGGGCGAGATCCCGCAGTATTTT
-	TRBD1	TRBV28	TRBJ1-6	CASSLGGQGERNSPLHF	TGTGCCAGCAGTTTAGGGGGTCAGGGGGAACGCAATTCACCCCTCCACTTT
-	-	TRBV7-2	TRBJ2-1	CASSTLAGAGNNEQFF	TGTGCCAGCAGCACCCTGGCGGGGGCGGGAAACAATGAGCAGTTCTTC
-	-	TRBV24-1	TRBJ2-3	CATRSGQISDTQYF	TGTGCCACCAGGTCTGGACAGATAAGCGATACGCAGTATTTT
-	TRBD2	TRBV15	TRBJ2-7	CATSREYSGGLSYEQYF	TGTGCCACCAGCAGAGAGTACAGCGGGGGGCTTTCCTACGAGCAGTACTTC
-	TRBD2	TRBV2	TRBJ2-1	CASRKLTSGGANEQFF	TGTGCCAGCAGGAAACTGACTAGCGGGGGGGCCAATGAGCAGTTCTTC
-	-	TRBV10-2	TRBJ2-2	CASSIQENTGELFF	TGCGCCAGCAGTATTCAGGAGAACACCGGGGAGCTGTTTTTT
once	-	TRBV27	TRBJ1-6	CASSLDSFNNSPLHF	TGTGCCAGCAGTTTAGACAGTTTTAATAATTCACCCCTCCACTTT
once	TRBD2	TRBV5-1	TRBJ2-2	CASSSDLAGRLTTNTGELFF	TGCGCCAGCAGCTCCGACCTAGCGGGGAGGCTCACGACGAACACCGGGGAGCTGTTTTTT
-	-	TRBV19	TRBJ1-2	CASSPEGYGYTF	TGTGCCAGTAGCCCGGAGGGGTATGGCTACACCTTC
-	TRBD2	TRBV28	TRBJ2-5	CASSPGGGRAPQYF	TGTGCCAGCAGCCCGGGCGGGGGGCGAGCGCCCCAGTACTTC
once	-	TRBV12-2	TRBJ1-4	CASRLSPGSINEKLFF	TGTGCAAGTCGCTTAAGTCCGGGGAGCATTAATGAAAAACTGTTTTTT
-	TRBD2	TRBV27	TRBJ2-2	CASQERGWNTGELFF	TGTGCCAGCCAAGAGCGGGGGTGGAACACCGGGGAGCTGTTTTTT
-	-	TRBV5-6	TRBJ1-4	CASSLVGQTPTNEKLFF	TGTGCCAGCAGCTTGGTGGGTCAGACTCCAACTAATGAAAAACTGTTTTTT
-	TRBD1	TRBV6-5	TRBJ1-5	CASRGTVNQPQHF	TGTGCCAGCCGAGGGACAGTCAATCAGCCCCAGCATTTT
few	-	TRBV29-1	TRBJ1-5	CSACMDSNQPQHF	TGCAGCGCTTGTATGGACAGTAATCAGCCCCAGCATTTT
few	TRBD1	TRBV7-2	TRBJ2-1	CASSSVGQGSNEQFF	TGTGCCAGCAGCTCGGTAGGACAGGGTTCGAATGAGCAGTTCTTC
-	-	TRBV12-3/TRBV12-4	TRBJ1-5	CASASGNQPQHF	TGTGCCAGCGCATCGGGCAATCAGCCCCAGCATTTT
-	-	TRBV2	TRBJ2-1	CASSLRRDYNEQFF	TGTGCCAGCAGTCTACGGCGGGACTACAATGAGCAGTTCTTC
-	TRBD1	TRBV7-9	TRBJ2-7	CASSLAGGGEQYF	TGTGCCAGCAGCTTAGCAGGGGGCGGTGAGCAGTACTTC
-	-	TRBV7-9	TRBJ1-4	CASSLGHSGSGEEKLFF	TGTGCCAGCAGCTTGGGTCACAGCGGGTCGGGGGAGGAAAAACTGTTTTTT
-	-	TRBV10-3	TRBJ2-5	CAIRGDTQETQYF	TGTGCCATCAGGGGGGACACCCAAGAGACCCAGTACTTC
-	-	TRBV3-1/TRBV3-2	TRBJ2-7	CASSQVGGGNEQYF	TGTGCCAGCAGCCAAGTCGGCGGGGGCAACGAGCAGTACTTC
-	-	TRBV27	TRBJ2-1	CASSLLGRIYNEQFF	TGTGCCAGCAGTTTATTGGGGCGGATCTACAATGAGCAGTTCTTC
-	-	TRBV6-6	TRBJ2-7	CASAAGSSYEQYF	TGTGCCAGCGCTGCCGGGAGCTCCTACGAGCAGTACTTC
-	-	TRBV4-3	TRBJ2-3	CASSQQGSDTQYF	TGCGCCAGCAGCCAACAGGGTTCAGATACGCAGTATTTT
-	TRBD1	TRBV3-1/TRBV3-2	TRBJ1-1	CASSRNQGATTEAFF	TGTGCCAGCAGTCGTAATCAGGGGGCAACCACTGAAGCTTTCTTT
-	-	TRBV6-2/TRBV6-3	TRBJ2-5	CASSYSLEIIETQYF	TGTGCCAGCAGTTACAGCCTAGAGATTATAGAGACCCAGTACTTC
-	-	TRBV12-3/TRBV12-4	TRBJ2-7	CASGGGGEQYF	TGTGCCAGCGGAGGGGGGGGAGAGCAGTACTTC